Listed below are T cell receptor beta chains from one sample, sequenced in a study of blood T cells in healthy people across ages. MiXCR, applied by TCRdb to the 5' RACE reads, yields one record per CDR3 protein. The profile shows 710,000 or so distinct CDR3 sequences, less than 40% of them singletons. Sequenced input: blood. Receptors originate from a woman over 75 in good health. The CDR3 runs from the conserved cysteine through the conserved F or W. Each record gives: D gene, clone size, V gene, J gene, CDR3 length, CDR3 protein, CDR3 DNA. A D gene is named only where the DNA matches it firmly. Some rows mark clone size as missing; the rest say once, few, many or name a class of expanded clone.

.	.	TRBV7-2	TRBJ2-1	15	CASSPLGGDYNEQFF	TGTGCCAGCAGCCCCCTTGGCGGAGATTACAATGAGCAGTTCTTC
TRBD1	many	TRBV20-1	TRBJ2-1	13	CSAPGTGRNEQFF	TGCAGTGCACCCGGGACAGGGAGGAATGAGCAGTTCTTC
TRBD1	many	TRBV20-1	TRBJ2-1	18	CSAARGQGDLSRYNEQFF	TGCAGTGCCGCAAGGGGACAGGGGGATCTTTCGAGGTACAATGAGCAGTTCTTC
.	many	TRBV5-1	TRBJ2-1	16	CASSLSLDQPYNEQFF	TGCGCCAGCAGCTTATCCCTGGACCAACCCTACAATGAGCAGTTCTTC
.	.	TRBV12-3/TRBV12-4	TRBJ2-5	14	CASSSLSPQETQYF	TGTGCCAGCAGTTCCCTAAGTCCGCAAGAGACCCAGTACTTC
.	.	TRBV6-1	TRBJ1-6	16	CASSAEQGFLNSPLHF	TGTGCCAGCAGTGCCGAACAGGGCTTCTTAAATTCACCCCTCCACTTT
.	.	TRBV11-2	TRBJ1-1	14	CASSFGLSGTEAFF	TGTGCCAGCAGCTTTGGCCTTTCTGGGACTGAAGCTTTCTTT
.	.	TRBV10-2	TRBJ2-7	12	CASGTLAYEQYF	TGCGCCAGCGGGACGCTAGCCTACGAGCAGTACTTC
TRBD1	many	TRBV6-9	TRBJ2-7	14	CARRGGRGPYEQYF	TGTGCCAGACGTGGGGGCAGGGGGCCCTACGAGCAGTACTTC
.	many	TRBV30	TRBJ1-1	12	CAWSHGTAEAFF	TGTGCCTGGAGTCACGGGACCGCTGAAGCTTTCTTT
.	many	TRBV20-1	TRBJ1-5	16	CSARERYGGLNQPQHF	TGCAGTGCTAGAGAAAGGTATGGGGGGCTTAATCAGCCCCAGCATTTT
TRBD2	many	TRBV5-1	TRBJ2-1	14	CASSTTSANNEQFF	TGCGCCAGCAGTACTACTAGCGCAAACAATGAGCAGTTCTTC
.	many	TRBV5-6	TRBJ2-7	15	CASSLAEGGWYEQYF	TGTGCCAGCAGCTTGGCCGAGGGGGGGTGGTACGAGCAGTACTTC
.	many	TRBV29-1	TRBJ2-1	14	CSVEDRLSRNEQFF	TGCAGCGTTGAAGATCGTCTAAGTCGCAATGAGCAGTTCTTC
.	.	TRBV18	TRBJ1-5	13	CASSPRTDQPQHF	TGTGCCAGCTCACCACGGACAGATCAGCCCCAGCATTTT
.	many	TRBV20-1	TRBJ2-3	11	CSERVADTQYF	TGCAGTGAGCGGGTCGCAGATACGCAGTATTTT
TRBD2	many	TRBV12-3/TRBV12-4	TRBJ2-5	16	CASSLWEAGEPETQYF	TGTGCCAGCAGTTTATGGGAAGCGGGGGAGCCGGAGACCCAGTACTTC
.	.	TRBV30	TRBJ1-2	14	CAFYRRGANYGYTF	TGTGCCTTCTATCGACGAGGGGCGAACTATGGCTACACCTTC
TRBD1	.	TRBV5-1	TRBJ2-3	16	CASTPQGASSTDTQYF	TGCGCCAGCACCCCACAGGGGGCCTCTAGCACAGATACGCAGTATTTT
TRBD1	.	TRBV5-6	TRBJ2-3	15	CASSFSRGQGDTQYF	TGTGCCAGCAGTTTTTCTAGGGGGCAAGGGGATACGCAGTATTTT
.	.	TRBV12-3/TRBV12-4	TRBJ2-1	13	CASSSLQYNEQFF	TGTGCCAGCAGTTCCCTCCAGTACAATGAGCAGTTCTTC
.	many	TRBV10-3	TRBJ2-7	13	CAIRLTATYEQYF	TGTGCCATCAGGCTGACAGCAACCTACGAGCAGTACTTC
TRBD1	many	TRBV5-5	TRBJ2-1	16	CASSRAAGQDGNEQFF	TGTGCCAGCAGCCGCGCTGCGGGACAGGACGGAAATGAGCAGTTCTTC
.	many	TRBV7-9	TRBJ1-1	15	CASSLASGTKTEAFF	TGTGCCAGCAGCTTAGCCTCAGGGACGAAGACTGAAGCTTTCTTT
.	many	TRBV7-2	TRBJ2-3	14	CASSFDGVTDTQYF	TGTGCCAGCAGCTTTGACGGGGTTACAGATACGCAGTATTTT
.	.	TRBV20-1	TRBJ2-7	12	CSAWAQGGEQYF	TGCAGTGCTTGGGCCCAGGGGGGCGAGCAGTACTTC
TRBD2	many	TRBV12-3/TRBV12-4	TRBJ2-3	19	CASSPRTSGGVRTTDTQYF	TGTGCCAGCAGTCCCCGGACTAGCGGGGGAGTCCGGACCACAGATACGCAGTATTTT
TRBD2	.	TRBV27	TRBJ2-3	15	CASSPPSGGTDTQYF	TGTGCCAGCAGTCCTCCTAGCGGGGGGACAGATACGCAGTATTTT
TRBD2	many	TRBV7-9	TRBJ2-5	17	CASSFSGGATIMETQYF	TGTGCCAGCAGCTTTAGCGGGGGGGCGACGATCATGGAGACCCAGTACTTC
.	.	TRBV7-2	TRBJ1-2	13	CASSLASKYGYTF	TGTGCCAGCAGCTTAGCGTCGAAGTATGGCTACACCTTC
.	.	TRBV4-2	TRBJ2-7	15	CASSQGGPGGYEQYF	TGTGCCAGCAGCCAAGGAGGCCCTGGGGGATACGAGCAGTACTTC
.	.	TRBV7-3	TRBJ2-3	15	CASSLRARRGDTQYF	TGTGCCAGCAGCTTAAGGGCTAGACGTGGAGATACGCAGTATTTT
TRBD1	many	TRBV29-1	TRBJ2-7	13	CSAEGQGAYEQYF	TGCAGTGCCGAAGGACAGGGCGCCTACGAGCAGTACTTC
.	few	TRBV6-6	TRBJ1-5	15	CASRTLGTLNQPQHF	TGTGCCAGCAGGACCTTAGGGACACTGAATCAGCCCCAGCATTTT
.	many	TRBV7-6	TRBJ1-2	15	CASSSEATQVYGYTF	TGTGCCAGCAGCTCCGAGGCGACACAGGTCTATGGCTACACCTTC
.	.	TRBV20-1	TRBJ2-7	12	CSARGSSYEQYF	TGCAGTGCTAGGGGGTCATCCTACGAGCAGTACTTC
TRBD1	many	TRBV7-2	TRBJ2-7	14	CASSTRDRSYEQYF	TGTGCCAGCAGCACCCGGGACAGGTCCTACGAGCAGTACTTC
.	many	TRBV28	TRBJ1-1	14	CASSSGVVREGTFF	TGTGCCAGCAGTTCGGGGGTTGTCCGGGAAGGGACTTTCTTT
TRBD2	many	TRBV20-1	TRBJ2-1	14	CSASRLADYNEQFF	TGCAGTGCTAGTCGGCTAGCGGACTACAATGAGCAGTTCTTC
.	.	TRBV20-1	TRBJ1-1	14	CSASTGSGSTEAFF	TGCAGTGCTAGCACAGGGTCTGGGTCCACTGAAGCTTTCTTT
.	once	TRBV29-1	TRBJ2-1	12	CITKSGYNEQFF	TGCATCACTAAATCAGGGTACAATGAGCAGTTCTTC
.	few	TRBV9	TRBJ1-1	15	CASSGMGARNTEAFF	TGTGCCAGCAGCGGAATGGGGGCGAGGAACACTGAAGCTTTCTTT
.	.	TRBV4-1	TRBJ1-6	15	CASSLQGQRDSPLHF	TGCGCCAGCAGCCTGCAGGGCCAACGCGATTCACCCCTCCACTTT
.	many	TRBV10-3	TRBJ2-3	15	CAISRGSNFPDTQYF	TGTGCCATCAGTCGTGGATCAAACTTCCCAGATACGCAGTATTTT
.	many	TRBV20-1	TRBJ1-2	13	CSAGRGGGYGYTF	TGCAGTGCTGGACGGGGGGGAGGATATGGCTACACCTTC
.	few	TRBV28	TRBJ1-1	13	CASMGEGTPEAFF	TGTGCCAGCATGGGTGAGGGGACGCCCGAAGCTTTCTTT
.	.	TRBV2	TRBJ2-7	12	CASRDDSYEQYF	TGTGCCAGCCGCGATGATTCCTACGAGCAGTACTTC
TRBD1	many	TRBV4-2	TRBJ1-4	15	CASSASQTGEEKLFF	TGTGCCAGCAGCGCCAGCCAGACAGGGGAAGAAAAACTGTTTTTT
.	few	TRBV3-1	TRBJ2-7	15	CASSQDWQGKYEQYF	TGTGCCAGCAGCCAAGATTGGCAGGGCAAATACGAGCAGTACTTC
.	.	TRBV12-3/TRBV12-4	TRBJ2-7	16	CASSSGRRRDSYEQYF	TGTGCCAGCAGTTCTGGGCGGCGCAGAGACTCCTACGAGCAGTACTTC
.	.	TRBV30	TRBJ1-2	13	CAWSLKLDYGYTF	TGTGCCTGGAGTCTTAAACTCGACTATGGCTACACCTTC
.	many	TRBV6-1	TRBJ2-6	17	CASSEAYHASGANVLTF	TGTGCCAGCAGTGAAGCGTATCATGCCTCTGGGGCCAACGTCCTGACTTTC
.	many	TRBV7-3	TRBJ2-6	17	CASSLGVTASGANVLTF	TGTGCCAGCAGCTTGGGAGTGACAGCTTCTGGGGCCAACGTCCTGACTTTC
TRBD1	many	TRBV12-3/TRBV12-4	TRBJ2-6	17	CASSSHDRGHGANVLTF	TGTGCCAGCAGTTCCCATGACAGGGGGCATGGGGCCAACGTCCTGACTTTC
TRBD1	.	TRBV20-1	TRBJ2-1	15	CSASRDRGLYNEQFF	TGCAGTGCTAGTCGGGACAGGGGGCTCTACAATGAGCAGTTCTTC
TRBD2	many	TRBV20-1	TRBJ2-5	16	CSARMGAGGRQETQYF	TGCAGTGCTAGGATGGGAGCGGGGGGGCGGCAAGAGACCCAGTACTTC
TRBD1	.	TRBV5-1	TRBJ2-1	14	CASSDPQGANEQFF	TGCGCCAGCAGCGACCCACAGGGGGCCAATGAGCAGTTCTTC